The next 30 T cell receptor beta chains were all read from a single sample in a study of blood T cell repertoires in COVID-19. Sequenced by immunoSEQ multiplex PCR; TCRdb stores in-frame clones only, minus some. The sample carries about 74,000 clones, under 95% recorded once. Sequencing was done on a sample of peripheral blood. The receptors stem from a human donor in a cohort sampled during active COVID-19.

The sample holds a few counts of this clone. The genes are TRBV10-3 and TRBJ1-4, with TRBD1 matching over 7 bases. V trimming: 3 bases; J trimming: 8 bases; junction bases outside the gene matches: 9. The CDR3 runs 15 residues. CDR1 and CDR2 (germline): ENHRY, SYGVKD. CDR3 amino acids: CAISERGLMGEKLFF. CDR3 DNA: TGTGCCATCAGTGAAAGGGGGCTGATGGGAGAAAAACTGTTTTTT.

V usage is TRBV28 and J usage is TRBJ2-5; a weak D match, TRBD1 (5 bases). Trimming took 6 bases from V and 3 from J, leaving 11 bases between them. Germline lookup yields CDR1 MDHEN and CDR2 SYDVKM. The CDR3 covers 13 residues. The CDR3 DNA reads TGTGCCAGCAGCCCGCCGACAGAAGAGACCCAGTACTTC. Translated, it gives CASSPPTEETQYF.

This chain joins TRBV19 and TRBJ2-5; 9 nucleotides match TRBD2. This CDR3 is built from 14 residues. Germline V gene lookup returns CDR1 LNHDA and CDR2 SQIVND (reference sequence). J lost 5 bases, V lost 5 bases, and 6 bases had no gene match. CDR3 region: CASSPATSGETQYF. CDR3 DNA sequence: TGTGCCAGTAGTCCAGCCACTAGCGGGGAGACCCAGTACTTC.

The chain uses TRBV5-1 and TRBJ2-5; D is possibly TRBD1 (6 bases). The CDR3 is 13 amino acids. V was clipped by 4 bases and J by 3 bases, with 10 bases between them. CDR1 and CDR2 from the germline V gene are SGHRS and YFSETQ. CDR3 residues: CASSKGQEETQYF. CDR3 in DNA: TGCGCCAGCAGCAAGGGACAAGAAGAGACCCAGTACTTC.

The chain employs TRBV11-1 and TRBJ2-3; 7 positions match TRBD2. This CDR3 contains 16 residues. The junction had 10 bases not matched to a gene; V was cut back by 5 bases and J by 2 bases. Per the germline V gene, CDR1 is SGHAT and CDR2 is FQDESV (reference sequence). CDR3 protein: CASSEGGGSVTDTQYF. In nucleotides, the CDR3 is TGTGCCAGCAGCGAGGGCGGGGGATCGGTCACAGATACGCAGTATTTT.

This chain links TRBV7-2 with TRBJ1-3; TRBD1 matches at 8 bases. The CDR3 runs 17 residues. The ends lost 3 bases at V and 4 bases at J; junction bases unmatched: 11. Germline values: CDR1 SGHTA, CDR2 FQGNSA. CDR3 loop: CASSFDRQGAGGNTIYF. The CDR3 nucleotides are TGTGCCAGCAGCTTTGACCGTCAGGGGGCGGGAGGAAACACCATATATTTT.

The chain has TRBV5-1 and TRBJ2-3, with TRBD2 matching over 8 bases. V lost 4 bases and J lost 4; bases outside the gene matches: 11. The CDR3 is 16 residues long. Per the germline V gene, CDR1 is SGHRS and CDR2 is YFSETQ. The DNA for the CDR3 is TGCGCCAGCAGCCAGGGACTAGTCCAGAACCCAGATACGCAGTATTTT. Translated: CASSQGLVQNPDTQYF.

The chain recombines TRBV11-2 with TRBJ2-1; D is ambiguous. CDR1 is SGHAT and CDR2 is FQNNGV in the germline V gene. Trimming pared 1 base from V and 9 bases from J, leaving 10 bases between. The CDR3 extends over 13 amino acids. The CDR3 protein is CASSLAGAREQFF. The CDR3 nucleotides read TGTGCCAGCAGCTTAGCCGGAGCGCGTGAGCAGTTCTTC.

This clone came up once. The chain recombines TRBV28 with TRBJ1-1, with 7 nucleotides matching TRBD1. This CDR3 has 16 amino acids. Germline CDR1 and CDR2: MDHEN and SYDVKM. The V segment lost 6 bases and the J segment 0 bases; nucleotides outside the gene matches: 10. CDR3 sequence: CASSLIATGVNTEAFF. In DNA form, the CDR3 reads TGTGCCAGCAGCTTAATAGCCACAGGGGTGAACACTGAAGCTTTCTTT.

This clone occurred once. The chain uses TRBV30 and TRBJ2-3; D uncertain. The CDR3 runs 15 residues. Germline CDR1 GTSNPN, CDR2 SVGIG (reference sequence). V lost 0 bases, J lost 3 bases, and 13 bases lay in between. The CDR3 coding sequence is TGTGCCTGGAGTGTACTGGCGGTTCGGACAGATACGCAGTATTTT. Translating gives CAWSVLAVRTDTQYF.

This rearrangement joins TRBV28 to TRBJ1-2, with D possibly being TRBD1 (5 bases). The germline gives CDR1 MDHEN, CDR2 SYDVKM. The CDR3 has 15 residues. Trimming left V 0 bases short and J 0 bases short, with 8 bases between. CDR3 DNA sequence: TGTGCCAGCAGTTTATGGGGGCTAGCTAACTATGGCTACACCTTC. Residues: CASSLWGLANYGYTF.

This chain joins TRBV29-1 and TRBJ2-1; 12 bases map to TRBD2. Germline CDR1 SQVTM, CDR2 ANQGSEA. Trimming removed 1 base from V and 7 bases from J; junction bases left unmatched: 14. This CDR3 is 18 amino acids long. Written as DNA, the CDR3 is TGCAGCGTTGAAGGGAGGCTAGCGGGAGGGTCGGTCAGGAATGAGCAGTTCTTC. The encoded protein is CSVEGRLAGGSVRNEQFF.

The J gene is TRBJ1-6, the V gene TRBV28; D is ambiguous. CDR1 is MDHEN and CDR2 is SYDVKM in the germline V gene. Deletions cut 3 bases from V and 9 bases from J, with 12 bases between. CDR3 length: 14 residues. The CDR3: CASSFVRFGSPLHF. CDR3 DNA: TGTGCCAGCAGTTTCGTCAGGTTTGGTTCACCCCTCCACTTT.

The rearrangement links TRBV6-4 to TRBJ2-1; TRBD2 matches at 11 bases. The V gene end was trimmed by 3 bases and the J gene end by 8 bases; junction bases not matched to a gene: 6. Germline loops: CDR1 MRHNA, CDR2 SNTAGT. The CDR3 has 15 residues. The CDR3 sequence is CASSEKLAGVDEQFF. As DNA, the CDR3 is TGTGCCAGCAGTGAAAAACTAGCGGGAGTGGATGAGCAGTTCTTC.

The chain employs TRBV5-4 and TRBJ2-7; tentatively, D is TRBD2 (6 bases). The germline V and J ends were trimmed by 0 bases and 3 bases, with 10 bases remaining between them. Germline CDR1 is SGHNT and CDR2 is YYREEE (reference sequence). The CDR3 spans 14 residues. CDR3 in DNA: TGTGCCAGCAGCTTGGCCGGAGGGATCTACGAGCAGTACTTC. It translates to CASSLAGGIYEQYF.

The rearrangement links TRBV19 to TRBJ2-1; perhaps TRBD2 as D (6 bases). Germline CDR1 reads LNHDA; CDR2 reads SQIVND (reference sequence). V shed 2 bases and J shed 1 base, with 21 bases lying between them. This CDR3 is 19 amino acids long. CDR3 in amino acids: CASSIRRLGHLASYNEQFF. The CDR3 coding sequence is TGTGCCAGTAGTATACGGAGACTGGGTCACCTAGCGTCCTACAATGAGCAGTTCTTC. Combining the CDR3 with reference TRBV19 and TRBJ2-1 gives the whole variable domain DGGITQSPKYLFRKEGQNVTLSCEQNLNHDAMYWYRQDPGQGLRLIYYSQIVNDFQKGDIAEGYSVSREKKESFPLTVTSAQKNPTAFYLCASSIRRLGHLASYNEQFFGPGTRLTVL.

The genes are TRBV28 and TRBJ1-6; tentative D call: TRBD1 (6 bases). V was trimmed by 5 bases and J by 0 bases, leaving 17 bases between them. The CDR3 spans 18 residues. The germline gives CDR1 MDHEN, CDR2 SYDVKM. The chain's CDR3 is CASSPGFQGSSYNSPLHF. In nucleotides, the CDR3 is TGTGCCAGCAGTCCGGGGTTTCAGGGGAGCTCCTATAATTCACCCCTCCACTTT.

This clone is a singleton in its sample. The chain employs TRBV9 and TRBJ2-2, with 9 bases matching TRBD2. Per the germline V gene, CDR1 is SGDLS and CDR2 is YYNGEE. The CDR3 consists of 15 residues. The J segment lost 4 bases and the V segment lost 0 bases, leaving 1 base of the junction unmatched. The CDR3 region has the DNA TGTGCCAGCAGCGTAGATAGCGGGGGCACCGGGGAGCTGTTTTTT. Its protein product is CASSVDSGGTGELFF.

The CDR3 DNA follows: TGTGCCAGCAGCATGACAGTCCAGGCCTACGAGCAGTACTTC. Residues: CASSMTVQAYEQYF. The chain is built from TRBV21-1 and TRBJ2-7; whether TRBD1, the table's D call, matches the DNA was not checked. TRBV21-1 is a pseudogene segment. CDR3 size: 14 residues.

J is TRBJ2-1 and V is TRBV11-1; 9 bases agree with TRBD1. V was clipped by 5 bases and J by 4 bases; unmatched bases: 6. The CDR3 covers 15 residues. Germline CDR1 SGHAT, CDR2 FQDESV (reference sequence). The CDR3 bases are TGTGCCAGCAGCCGGGGACAGGGCTTTTACAATGAGCAGTTCTTC. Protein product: CASSRGQGFYNEQFF.

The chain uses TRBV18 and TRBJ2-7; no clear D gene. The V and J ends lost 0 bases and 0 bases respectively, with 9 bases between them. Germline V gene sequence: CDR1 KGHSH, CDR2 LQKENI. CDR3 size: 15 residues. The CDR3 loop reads CASSPPNSLSYEQYF. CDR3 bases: TGTGCCAGCTCACCACCCAACAGCCTCTCCTACGAGCAGTACTTC.

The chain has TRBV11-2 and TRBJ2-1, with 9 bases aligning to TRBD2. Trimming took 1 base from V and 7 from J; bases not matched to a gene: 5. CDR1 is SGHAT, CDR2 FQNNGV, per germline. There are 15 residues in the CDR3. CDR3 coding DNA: TGTGCCAGCAGCTTAGCCGGGACTAGCCCTAATGAGCAGTTCTTC. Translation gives CASSLAGTSPNEQFF.

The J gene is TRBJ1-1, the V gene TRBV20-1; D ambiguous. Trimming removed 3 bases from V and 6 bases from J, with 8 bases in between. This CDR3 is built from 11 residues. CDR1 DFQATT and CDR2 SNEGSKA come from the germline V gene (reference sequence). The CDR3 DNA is TGCAGTGCTAGGTCGCGGGCTGAAGCTTTCTTT. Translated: CSARSRAEAFF.

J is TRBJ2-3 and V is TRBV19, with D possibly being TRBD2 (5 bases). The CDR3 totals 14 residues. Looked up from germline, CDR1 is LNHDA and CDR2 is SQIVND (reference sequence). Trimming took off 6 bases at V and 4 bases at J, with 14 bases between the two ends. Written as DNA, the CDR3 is TGTGCCAGTAGCCCCGGGGATCGGGCAGATACGCAGTATTTT. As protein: CASSPGDRADTQYF.

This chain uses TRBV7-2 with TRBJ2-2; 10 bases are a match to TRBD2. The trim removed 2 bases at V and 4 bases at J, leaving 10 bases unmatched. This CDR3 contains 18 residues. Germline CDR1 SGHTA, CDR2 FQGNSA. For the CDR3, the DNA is TGTGCCAGCAGCTTAAGGACTAGCGGAGGGGGGAGCACCGGGGAGCTGTTTTTT. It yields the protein CASSLRTSGGGSTGELFF.

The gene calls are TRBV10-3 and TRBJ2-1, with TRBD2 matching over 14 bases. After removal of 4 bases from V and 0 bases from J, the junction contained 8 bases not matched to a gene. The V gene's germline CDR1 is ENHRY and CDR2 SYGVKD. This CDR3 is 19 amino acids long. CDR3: CAISGGRTSGRSSYNEQFF. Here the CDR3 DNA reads TGTGCCATCAGTGGGGGCAGGACTAGCGGGAGGAGCTCCTACAATGAGCAGTTCTTC.

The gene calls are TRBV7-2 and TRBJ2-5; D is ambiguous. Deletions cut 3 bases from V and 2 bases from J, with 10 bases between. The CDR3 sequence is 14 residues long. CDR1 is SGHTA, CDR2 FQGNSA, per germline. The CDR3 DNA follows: TGTGCCAGCAGCTTGGTGGCGGCTCAAGAGACCCAGTACTTC. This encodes CASSLVAAQETQYF.

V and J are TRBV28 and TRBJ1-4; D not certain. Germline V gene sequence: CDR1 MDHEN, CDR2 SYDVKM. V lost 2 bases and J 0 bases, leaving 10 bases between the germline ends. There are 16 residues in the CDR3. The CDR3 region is CASSLLLVATNEKLFF. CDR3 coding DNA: TGTGCCAGCAGTTTACTGCTGGTAGCAACTAATGAAAAACTGTTTTTT. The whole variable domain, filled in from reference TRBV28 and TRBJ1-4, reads DVKVTQSSRYLVKRTGEKVFLECVQDMDHENMFWYRQDPGLGLRLIYFSYDVKMKEKGDIPEGYSVSREKKERFSLILESASTNQTSMYLCASSLLLVATNEKLFFGSGTQLSVL.

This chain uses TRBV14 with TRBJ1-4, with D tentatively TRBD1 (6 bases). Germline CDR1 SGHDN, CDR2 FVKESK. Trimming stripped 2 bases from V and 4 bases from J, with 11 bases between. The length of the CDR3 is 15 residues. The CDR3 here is CASSQPRTVNEKLFF. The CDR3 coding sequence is TGTGCCAGCAGCCAACCCAGGACAGTTAATGAAAAACTGTTTTTT.

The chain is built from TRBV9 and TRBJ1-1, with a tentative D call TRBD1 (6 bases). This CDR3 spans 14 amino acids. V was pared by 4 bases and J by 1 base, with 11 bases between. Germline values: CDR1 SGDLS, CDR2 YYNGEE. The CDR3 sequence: CASSPQTGNTEAFF. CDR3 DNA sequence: TGTGCCAGCAGCCCCCAGACAGGGAACACTGAAGCTTTCTTT.